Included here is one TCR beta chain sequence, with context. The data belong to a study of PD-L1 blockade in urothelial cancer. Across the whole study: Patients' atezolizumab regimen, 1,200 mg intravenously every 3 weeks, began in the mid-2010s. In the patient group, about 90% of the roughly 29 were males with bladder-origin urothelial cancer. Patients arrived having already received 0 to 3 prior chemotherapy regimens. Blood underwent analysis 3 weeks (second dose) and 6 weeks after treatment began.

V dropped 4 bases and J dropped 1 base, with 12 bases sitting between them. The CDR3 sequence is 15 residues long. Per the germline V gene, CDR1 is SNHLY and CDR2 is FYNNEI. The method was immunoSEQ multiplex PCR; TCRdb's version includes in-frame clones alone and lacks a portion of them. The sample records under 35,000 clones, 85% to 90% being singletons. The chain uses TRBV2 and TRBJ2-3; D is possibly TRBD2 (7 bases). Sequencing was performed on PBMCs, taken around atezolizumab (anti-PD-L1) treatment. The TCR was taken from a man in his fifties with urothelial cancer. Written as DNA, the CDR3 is TGTGCCAGCAGTGGGGGGGGCGGTCGCACAGATACGCAGTATTTT. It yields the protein CASSGGGGRTDTQYF.